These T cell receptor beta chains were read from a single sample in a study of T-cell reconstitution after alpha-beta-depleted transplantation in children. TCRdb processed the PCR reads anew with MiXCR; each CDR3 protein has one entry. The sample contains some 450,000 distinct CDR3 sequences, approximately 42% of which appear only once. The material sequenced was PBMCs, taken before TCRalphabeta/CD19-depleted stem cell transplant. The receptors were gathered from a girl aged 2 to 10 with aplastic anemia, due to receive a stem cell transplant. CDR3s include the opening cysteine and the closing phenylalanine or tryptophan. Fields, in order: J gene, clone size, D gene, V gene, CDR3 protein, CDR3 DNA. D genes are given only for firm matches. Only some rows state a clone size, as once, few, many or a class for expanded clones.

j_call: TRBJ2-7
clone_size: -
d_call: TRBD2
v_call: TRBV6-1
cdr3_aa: CASSAGLNKNVAGVPYEQYF
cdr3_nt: TGTGCCAGCAGTGCCGGACTCAATAAGAACGTGGCGGGAGTCCCCTACGAGCAGTACTTC

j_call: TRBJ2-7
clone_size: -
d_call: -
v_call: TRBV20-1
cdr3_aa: CSATSWTQSSYEQYF
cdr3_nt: TGCAGTGCTACTAGTTGGACCCAGAGCTCCTACGAGCAGTACTTC

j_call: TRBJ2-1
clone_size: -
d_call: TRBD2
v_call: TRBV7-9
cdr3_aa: CASSLGASGTYNEQFF
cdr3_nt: TGTGCCAGCAGCTTAGGTGCTAGCGGGACCTACAATGAGCAGTTCTTC

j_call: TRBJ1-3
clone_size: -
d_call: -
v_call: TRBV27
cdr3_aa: CASSPMTGGNTIYF
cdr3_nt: TGTGCCAGCAGTCCGATGACAGGTGGAAACACCATATATTTT

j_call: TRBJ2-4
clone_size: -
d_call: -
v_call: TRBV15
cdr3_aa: CATSRGNREGTKNIQYF
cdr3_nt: TGTGCCACCAGCAGAGGTAACAGGGAAGGCACCAAAAACATTCAGTACTTC

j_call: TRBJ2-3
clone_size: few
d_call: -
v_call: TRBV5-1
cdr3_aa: CASGPNRATDTQYF
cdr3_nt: TGCGCCAGCGGTCCTAACAGGGCCACAGATACGCAGTATTTT

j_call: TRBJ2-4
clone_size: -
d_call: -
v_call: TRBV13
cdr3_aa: CASSLGQSQYF
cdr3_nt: TGTGCCAGCAGCTTAGGGCAGTCCCAGTACTTC

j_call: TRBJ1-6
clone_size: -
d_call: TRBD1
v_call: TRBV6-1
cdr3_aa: CASSEGDSPNSPLHF
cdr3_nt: TGTGCCAGCAGTGAAGGGGACAGCCCTAATTCACCCCTCCACTTT

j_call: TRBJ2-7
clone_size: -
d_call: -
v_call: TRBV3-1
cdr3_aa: CASSQVQAVGSEQYF
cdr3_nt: TGTGCCAGCAGCCAAGTCCAGGCCGTGGGGAGCGAGCAGTACTTC

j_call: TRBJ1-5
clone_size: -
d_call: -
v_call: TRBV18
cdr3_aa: CASSPQNGKPQHF
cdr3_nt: TGTGCCAGCTCACCCCAGAACGGGAAGCCCCAGCATTTT

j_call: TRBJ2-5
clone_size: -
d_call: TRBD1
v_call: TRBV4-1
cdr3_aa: CASSQGTGGEETQYF
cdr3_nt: TGCGCCAGCAGCCAAGGGACAGGGGGTGAAGAGACCCAGTACTTC

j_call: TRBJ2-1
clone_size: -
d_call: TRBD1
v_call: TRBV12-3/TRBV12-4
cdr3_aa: CASREAGTGGKNEQFF
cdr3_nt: TGTGCCAGCAGAGAAGCCGGGACAGGGGGTAAGAATGAGCAGTTCTTC

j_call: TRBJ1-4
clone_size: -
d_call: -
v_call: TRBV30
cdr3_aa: CAWTPRDEKLFF
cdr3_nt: TGTGCCTGGACTCCGCGGGATGAAAAACTGTTTTTT

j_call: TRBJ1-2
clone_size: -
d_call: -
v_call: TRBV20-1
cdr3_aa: CSASRMDGYTF
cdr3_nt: TGCAGTGCGTCCAGAATGGATGGCTACACCTTC

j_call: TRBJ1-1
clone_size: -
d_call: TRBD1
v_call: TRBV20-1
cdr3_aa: CSARRQGFHTEAFF
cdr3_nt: TGCAGTGCTAGAAGACAGGGGTTTCACACTGAAGCTTTCTTT

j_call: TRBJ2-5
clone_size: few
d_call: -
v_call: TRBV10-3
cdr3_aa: CAISWDQETQYF
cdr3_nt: TGTGCCATCAGTTGGGACCAAGAGACCCAGTACTTC

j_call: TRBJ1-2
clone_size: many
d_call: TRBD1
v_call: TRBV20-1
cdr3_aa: CSARDSSGTGGSSWGYTF
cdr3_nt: TGCAGTGCTAGAGATTCCTCCGGGACAGGGGGGAGCTCCTGGGGCTACACCTTC

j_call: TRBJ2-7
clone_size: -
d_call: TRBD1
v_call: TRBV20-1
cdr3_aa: CSASDRAYEQYF
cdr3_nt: TGCAGTGCTAGTGACAGGGCCTACGAGCAGTACTTC

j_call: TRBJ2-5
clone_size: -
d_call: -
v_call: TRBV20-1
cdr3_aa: CSATGQSETQYF
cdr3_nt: TGCAGTGCTACCGGCCAGTCAGAGACCCAGTACTTC

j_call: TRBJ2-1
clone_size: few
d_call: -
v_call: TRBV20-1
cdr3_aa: CSASQSGDYNEQFF
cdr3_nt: TGCAGTGCTAGCCAAAGCGGAGACTACAATGAGCAGTTCTTC

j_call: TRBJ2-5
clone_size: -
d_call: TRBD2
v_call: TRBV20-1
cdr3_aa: CSARSGGETQYF
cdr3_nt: TGCAGTGCTAGATCGGGGGGGGAGACCCAGTACTTC

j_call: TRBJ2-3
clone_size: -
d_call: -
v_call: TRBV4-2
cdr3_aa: CASSQDGTSASTDTQYF
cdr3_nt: TGTGCCAGCAGCCAAGATGGGACAAGCGCTAGCACAGATACGCAGTATTTT

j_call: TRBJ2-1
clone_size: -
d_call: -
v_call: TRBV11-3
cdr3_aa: CASSFWGGEQFF
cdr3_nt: TGTGCCAGCAGCTTTTGGGGTGGTGAGCAGTTCTTC

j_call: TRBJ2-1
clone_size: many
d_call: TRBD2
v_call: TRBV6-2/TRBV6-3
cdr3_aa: CASRETSGRNEQFF
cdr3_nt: TGTGCCAGCAGGGAGACTAGCGGGAGGAATGAGCAGTTCTTC

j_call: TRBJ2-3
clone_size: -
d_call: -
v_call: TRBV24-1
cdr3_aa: CATRGRVSDTQYF
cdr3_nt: TGTGCCACTAGGGGCAGGGTGTCAGATACGCAGTATTTT

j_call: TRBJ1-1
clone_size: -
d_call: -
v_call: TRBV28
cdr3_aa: CASGLLRLSNTEAFF
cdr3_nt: TGTGCCAGCGGCTTGCTGCGATTATCGAACACTGAAGCTTTCTTT

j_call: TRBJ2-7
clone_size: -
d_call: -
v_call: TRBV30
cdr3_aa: CACSRDTYEQYF
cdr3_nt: TGTGCCTGCTCCCGGGACACCTACGAGCAGTACTTC

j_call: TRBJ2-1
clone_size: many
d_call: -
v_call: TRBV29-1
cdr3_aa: CSVDGVGDTTYNEQFF
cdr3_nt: TGCAGCGTTGACGGGGTAGGGGACACCACCTACAATGAGCAGTTCTTC

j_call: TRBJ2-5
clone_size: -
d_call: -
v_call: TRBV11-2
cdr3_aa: CASSPRLSKQETQYF
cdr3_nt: TGTGCCAGCAGCCCCCGGCTATCCAAACAAGAGACCCAGTACTTC

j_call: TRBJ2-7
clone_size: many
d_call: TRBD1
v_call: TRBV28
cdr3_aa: CASSRGQGAFPTYEQYF
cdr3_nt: TGTGCCAGCAGCCGGGGACAGGGAGCCTTCCCCACCTACGAGCAGTACTTC

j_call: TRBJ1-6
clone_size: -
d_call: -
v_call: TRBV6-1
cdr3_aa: CASSLQGYNSPLHF
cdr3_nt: TGTGCCAGCAGCCTACAGGGTTATAATTCACCCCTCCACTTT

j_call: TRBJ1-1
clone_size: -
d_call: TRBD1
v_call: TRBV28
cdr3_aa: CASSLPGQGQVHAEAFF
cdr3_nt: TGTGCCAGCAGTTTACCAGGACAGGGGCAGGTACACGCTGAAGCTTTCTTT

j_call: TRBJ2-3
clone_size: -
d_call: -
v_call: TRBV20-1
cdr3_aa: CSAKGYTDTQYF
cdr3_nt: TGCAGTGCTAAGGGCTACACAGATACGCAGTATTTT

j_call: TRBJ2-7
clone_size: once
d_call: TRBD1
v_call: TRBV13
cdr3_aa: CASQGGGSYEQYF
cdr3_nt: TGTGCCAGCCAAGGGGGCGGATCCTACGAGCAGTACTTC

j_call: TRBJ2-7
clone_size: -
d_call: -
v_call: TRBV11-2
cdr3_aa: CASSPQGPSSYEQYF
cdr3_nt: TGTGCCAGCAGCCCCCAGGGCCCGAGCTCCTACGAGCAGTACTTC

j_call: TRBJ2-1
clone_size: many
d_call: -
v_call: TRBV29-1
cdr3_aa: CSVVSSYNEQFF
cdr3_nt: TGCAGCGTGGTAAGCTCCTACAATGAGCAGTTCTTC

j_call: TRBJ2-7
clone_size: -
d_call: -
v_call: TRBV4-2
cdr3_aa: CASSPRGDYEQYF
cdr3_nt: TGTGCCAGCAGCCCCAGGGGGGACTACGAGCAGTACTTC

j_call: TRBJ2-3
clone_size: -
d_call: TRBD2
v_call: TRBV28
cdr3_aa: CASIYAGTSGVVDTQYF
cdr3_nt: TGTGCCAGCATCTATGCGGGGACTAGCGGGGTCGTAGATACGCAGTATTTT

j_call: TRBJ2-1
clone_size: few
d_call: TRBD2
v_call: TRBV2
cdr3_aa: CASSRIAGGGTYNEQFF
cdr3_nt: TGTGCCAGCAGTAGGATAGCGGGAGGCGGGACTTACAATGAGCAGTTCTTC

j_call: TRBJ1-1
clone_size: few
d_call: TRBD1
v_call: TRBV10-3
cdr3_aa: CAISQTGVNTEAFF
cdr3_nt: TGTGCCATCAGCCAGACAGGGGTGAACACTGAAGCTTTCTTT

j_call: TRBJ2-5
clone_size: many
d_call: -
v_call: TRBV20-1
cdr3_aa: CSARDPQGRSVETQYF
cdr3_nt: TGCAGTGCTAGAGACCCCCAGGGGAGGTCGGTAGAGACCCAGTACTTC

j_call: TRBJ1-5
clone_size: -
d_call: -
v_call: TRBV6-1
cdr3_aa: CASEQGRGQPQHF
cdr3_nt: TGTGCCAGCGAGCAGGGAAGGGGTCAGCCCCAGCATTTT

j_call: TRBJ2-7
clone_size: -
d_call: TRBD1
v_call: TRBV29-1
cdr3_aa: CSVYARTGADEQYF
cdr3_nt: TGCAGCGTGTATGCGCGGACAGGGGCGGACGAGCAGTACTTC

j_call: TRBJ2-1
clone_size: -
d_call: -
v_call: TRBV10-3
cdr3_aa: CATGPHNEQFF
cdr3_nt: TGTGCCACGGGACCTCACAATGAGCAGTTCTTC

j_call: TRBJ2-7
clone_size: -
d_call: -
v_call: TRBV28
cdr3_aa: CASSFSGSREQYF
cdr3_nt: TGTGCCAGCAGTTTCAGCGGGTCTCGCGAGCAGTACTTC

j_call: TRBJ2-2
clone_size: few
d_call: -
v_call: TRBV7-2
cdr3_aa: CASSLGYGGNTGELFF
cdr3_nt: TGTGCCAGCAGCTTAGGATACGGCGGGAACACCGGGGAGCTGTTTTTT

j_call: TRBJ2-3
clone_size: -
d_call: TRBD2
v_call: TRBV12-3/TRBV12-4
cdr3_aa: CASSSAGPDTQYF
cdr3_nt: TGTGCCAGCTCATCAGCGGGACCAGATACGCAGTATTTT